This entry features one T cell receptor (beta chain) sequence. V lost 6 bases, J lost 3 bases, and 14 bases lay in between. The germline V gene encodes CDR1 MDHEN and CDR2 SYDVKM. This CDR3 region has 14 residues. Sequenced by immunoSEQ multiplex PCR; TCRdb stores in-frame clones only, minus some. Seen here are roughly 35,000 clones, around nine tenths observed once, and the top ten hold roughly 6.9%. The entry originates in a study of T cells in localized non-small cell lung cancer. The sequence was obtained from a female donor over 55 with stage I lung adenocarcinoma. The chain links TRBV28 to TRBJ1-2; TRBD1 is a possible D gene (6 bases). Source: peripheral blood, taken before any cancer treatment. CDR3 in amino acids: CASSPRGLDYGYTF. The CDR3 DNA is TGTGCCAGCAGCCCGCGGGGGCTCGACTATGGCTACACCTTC.